One sample yielded the 8 T cell receptor beta chains listed below, sequenced in a study of T-cell memory formation after mild COVID-19. TCRdb passed the 5' RACE reads through MiXCR, listing each CDR3 protein once. The sample holds about 320,000 distinct CDR3 sequences, roughly 13% seen once. Material: PBMCs or a T cell subset sorted from them (not recorded which). The receptors were sampled from a man younger than 30 who had mild COVID-19 (a few samples of this study predate the infection). Cell type and time point are not known.

This clonotype was seen more than once but under ten times. The rearrangement links TRBV4-3 to TRBJ2-7; D unclear. Germline CDR1 LGHNA, CDR2 YSLEER. The CDR3 length is 16 residues. Trimming took off 1 base at V and 0 bases at J, with 13 bases between the two ends. The CDR3: CASSQVGSGSSYEQYF. The DNA for the CDR3 is TGCGCCAGCAGCCAAGTAGGGTCGGGTTCCTCCTACGAGCAGTACTTC.

This rearrangement joins TRBV20-1 to TRBJ1-4; 7 nucleotides match TRBD1. The CDR3 is made up of 13 amino acids. Germline V gives CDR1 DFQATT, CDR2 SNEGSKA (reference sequence). Trimming took 7 bases from V and 7 from J; bases not matched to a gene: 9. CDR3 coding DNA: TGCAGTGGCCGGGACAGCTTAGGTGAAAAACTGTTTTTT. Its protein product is CSGRDSLGEKLFF.

V usage is TRBV29-1 and J usage is TRBJ2-1, with TRBD2 identical over 8 bases. The V and J ends lost 6 bases and 9 bases, in that order; junction bases with no gene match: 7. This CDR3 is built from 12 residues. The germline CDR1 and CDR2 sequences are SQVTM and ANQGSEA. CDR3 sequence: CSVGRAGSEQFF. CDR3 DNA sequence: TGCAGCGTCGGGAGGGCAGGGAGTGAGCAGTTCTTC.

The gene calls are TRBV6-4 and TRBJ2-3; TRBD2 matches 13 bases. The length of the CDR3 is 16 residues. In germline, CDR1 is MRHNA, CDR2 SNTAGT. The junction had 1 base not matched to a gene; V was cut back by 3 bases and J by 1 base. The CDR3 loop reads CASSEGTSGGTDTQYF. Written as DNA, the CDR3 is TGTGCCAGCAGTGAGGGGACTAGCGGGGGCACAGATACGCAGTATTTT.

The rearrangement joins TRBV4-2 to TRBJ2-3; the match to TRBD2 covers 13 bases. From germline, CDR1 is LGHNA and CDR2 YNFKEQ. V was clipped by 3 bases and J by 0 bases; unmatched bases: 9. The CDR3 runs 19 residues. The CDR3 sequence: CASSQDGLAGASSTDTQYF. CDR3 in DNA: TGTGCCAGCAGCCAGGATGGACTAGCGGGGGCCTCTAGCACAGATACGCAGTATTTT.

This clonotype was seen a few times. J is TRBJ1-2 and V is TRBV5-4; 7 positions match TRBD1. The CDR3 length is 13 residues. Losses at the gene ends were 3 bases for V and 5 bases for J; bases not matched to a gene: 4. The germline V gene encodes CDR1 SGHNT and CDR2 YYREEE (reference sequence). CDR3 coding DNA: TGTGCCAGCAGCTATACAGGGGAGTATGGCTACACCTTC. Protein product: CASSYTGEYGYTF.

The chain combines TRBV6-1 with TRBJ2-3, with D perhaps given as TRBD1 or TRBD2 (5 bases each). The CDR3 runs 15 residues. Deletions cut 7 bases from V and 5 bases from J, with 19 bases between. The germline V gene has CDR1 MNHNS and CDR2 SASEGT. The CDR3 spells CASTPPTGPRDTQYF. The CDR3 DNA reads as TGTGCCAGCACCCCCCCCACGGGGCCCCGAGATACGCAGTATTTT.

The sample holds a few counts of this clonotype. The chain carries TRBV4-2 and TRBJ1-3; D is unclear. Germline V lookup: CDR1 LGHNA, CDR2 YNFKEQ. V was shortened by 7 bases and J by 0 bases, with 13 bases between the two germline ends. This CDR3 comprises 15 residues. The chain's CDR3 is CASNEEVSSGNTIYF. DNA for the CDR3: TGTGCCAGCAACGAAGAGGTCAGCTCTGGAAACACCATATATTTT.